This is a list of T cell receptor beta chains from one sample in a study of blood T cell repertoires in COVID-19. Assay: immunoSEQ multiplex PCR; the TCRdb copy retains only in-frame clones and omits some. The repertoire holds around 390,000 clones, with around nine tenths as singletons. Specimen: PBMCs or T cells enriched from blood (not recorded which). Receptors originate from a woman between 45 and 65 years old who had recovered from COVID-19. The CDR3 runs from the conserved cysteine through the conserved F or W. Fields, in order: D gene, V gene, J gene, clone size, CDR3 DNA, CDR3 protein. The D gene is left open where the match is weak. Expanded clones are given a class, and other clones once, few, many or no size at all.

d_gene: NA
v_gene: TRBV7-6
j_gene: TRBJ2-1
abundance: NA
CDR3nt: TGTGCCAGCAGCTTAACGCGTCCACCAAGCTCCTACAATGAGCAGTTCTTC
CDR3aa: CASSLTRPPSSYNEQFF

d_gene: TRBD1
v_gene: TRBV7-8
j_gene: TRBJ1-3
abundance: NA
CDR3nt: TGTGCCAGCCTCGGGACAGGGGAGGGTCGGGGTGGAAACACCATATATTTT
CDR3aa: CASLGTGEGRGGNTIYF

d_gene: TRBD2
v_gene: TRBV7-2
j_gene: TRBJ2-7
abundance: NA
CDR3nt: TGTGCCAGCAGCTTAACTAGCGGGGCCTACGAGCAGTACTTC
CDR3aa: CASSLTSGAYEQYF

d_gene: NA
v_gene: TRBV7-9
j_gene: TRBJ2-2
abundance: NA
CDR3nt: TGTGCCAGCAGCTTTAGCACCGGGGAGCTGTTTTTT
CDR3aa: CASSFSTGELFF

d_gene: TRBD1
v_gene: TRBV27
j_gene: TRBJ1-5
abundance: NA
CDR3nt: TGTGCCAGCAGCGCAGGACAGGGGGATCAGCCCCAGCATTTT
CDR3aa: CASSAGQGDQPQHF

d_gene: TRBD2
v_gene: TRBV28
j_gene: TRBJ2-1
abundance: NA
CDR3nt: TGTGCCAGCAGTCCCTCTCCCGGGGGGTACAATGAGCAGTTCTTC
CDR3aa: CASSPSPGGYNEQFF

d_gene: NA
v_gene: TRBV6-6
j_gene: TRBJ1-2
abundance: NA
CDR3nt: TGTGCCAGCAGCCTCAAGACAGATAACTATGGCTACACCTTC
CDR3aa: CASSLKTDNYGYTF

d_gene: NA
v_gene: TRBV7-8
j_gene: TRBJ1-5
abundance: NA
CDR3nt: TGTGCCAGCAGCTTAGGAGAGAATCAGCCCCAGCATTTT
CDR3aa: CASSLGENQPQHF

d_gene: NA
v_gene: TRBV20-1
j_gene: TRBJ1-2
abundance: NA
CDR3nt: TGCATCCCGTCCGTGGCTTATGGCTACACCTTC
CDR3aa: CIPSVAYGYTF

d_gene: NA
v_gene: TRBV3-1/TRBV3-2
j_gene: TRBJ2-1
abundance: NA
CDR3nt: TGTGCCAGCAGGCAACAGCGGGGCGGGGGCCGGCCTGGTGAGCAGTTCTTC
CDR3aa: CASRQQRGGGRPGEQFF

d_gene: NA
v_gene: TRBV7-6
j_gene: TRBJ2-2
abundance: NA
CDR3nt: TGTGCCAGCAGGAACGACGCGGGGCGCACCGGGGAGCTGTTTTTT
CDR3aa: CASRNDAGRTGELFF

d_gene: NA
v_gene: TRBV6-5
j_gene: TRBJ1-2
abundance: few
CDR3nt: TGTGCCAGTACCCCCGGGGACACGGCATCCTATGGCTACACCTTC
CDR3aa: CASTPGDTASYGYTF

d_gene: TRBD2
v_gene: TRBV9
j_gene: TRBJ2-3
abundance: NA
CDR3nt: TGTGCCAGCAGCGTTTCTAGCGGGGGGACCACAGATACGCAGTATTTT
CDR3aa: CASSVSSGGTTDTQYF

d_gene: TRBD1
v_gene: TRBV30
j_gene: TRBJ1-2
abundance: NA
CDR3nt: TGTGCCTGGAGTATGACAGGGGTTGGCTACACCTTC
CDR3aa: CAWSMTGVGYTF

d_gene: TRBD2
v_gene: TRBV9
j_gene: TRBJ2-2
abundance: NA
CDR3nt: TGTGCCAGCAGCGCTAGCGGGGGGAATCCGAACACCGGGGAGCTGTTTTTT
CDR3aa: CASSASGGNPNTGELFF

d_gene: TRBD1
v_gene: TRBV6-5
j_gene: TRBJ1-5
abundance: once
CDR3nt: TGTGCCAGCAGCCCAACGGACAGGTTGTTTCAGCCCCAGCATTTT
CDR3aa: CASSPTDRLFQPQHF

d_gene: NA
v_gene: TRBV19
j_gene: TRBJ1-3
abundance: NA
CDR3nt: TGTGCCAGTAGTATTCGTCTAACAGGGCCTGGAAACACCATATATTTT
CDR3aa: CASSIRLTGPGNTIYF

d_gene: TRBD1
v_gene: TRBV6-5
j_gene: TRBJ1-2
abundance: NA
CDR3nt: TGTGCCAGCCGAGGACAGGGGGCGTCTGGCTACACCTTC
CDR3aa: CASRGQGASGYTF